This T cell receptor (beta chain) is drawn from a study of a mutant IDH1 vaccine in newly diagnosed glioma. Study-level information: The initiation of vaccination occurred 4-6 weeks after radiotherapy alone, or with temozolomide cycles.

The time point: week 23, last vaccination. Vaccination used 300 ug of mutant IDH1 20-mer peptide per dose, with topical imiquimod. V was cut by 4 bases and J by 1 base, with 8 bases left in between. Germline values: CDR1 MNHEY, CDR2 SMNVEV (reference sequence). This CDR3 is 14 amino acids long. The data were produced by immunoSEQ multiplex PCR, yet TCRdb's version contains in-frame clones alone and is incomplete. The repertoire holds around 11,000 clones, with 88% as singletons. A remark on this clone: Antigen: not known.

The gene calls are TRBV27 and TRBJ1-5; perhaps TRBD1 as D (6 bases). This specimen consisted of PBMCs, obtained from a glioma patient whose treatment included an IDH1 peptide vaccine. The receptor comes from a woman aged 40-49 years with glioma. Some clones in this sample may be carry-over from other donors' samples. The CDR3 sequence: CASSWQGSNQPQHF. The DNA of the CDR3 is TGTGCCAGCAGTTGGCAGGGGAGCAATCAGCCCCAGCATTTT.